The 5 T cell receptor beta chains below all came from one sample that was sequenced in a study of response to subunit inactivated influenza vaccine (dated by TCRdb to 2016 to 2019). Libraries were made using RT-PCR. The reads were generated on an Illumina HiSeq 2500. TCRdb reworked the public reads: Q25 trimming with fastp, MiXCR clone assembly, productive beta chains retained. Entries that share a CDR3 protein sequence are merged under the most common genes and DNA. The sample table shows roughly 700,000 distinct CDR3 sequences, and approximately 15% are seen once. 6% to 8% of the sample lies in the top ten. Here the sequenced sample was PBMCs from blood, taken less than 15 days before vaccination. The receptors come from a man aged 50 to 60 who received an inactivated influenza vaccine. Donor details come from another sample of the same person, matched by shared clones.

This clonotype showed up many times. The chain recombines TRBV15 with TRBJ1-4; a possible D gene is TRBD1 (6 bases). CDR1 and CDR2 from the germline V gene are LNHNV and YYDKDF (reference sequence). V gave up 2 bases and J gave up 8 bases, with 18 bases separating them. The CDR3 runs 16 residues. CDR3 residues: CATSRSRGGAEEKLFF. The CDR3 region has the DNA TGTGCCACCAGCAGATCTCGGGGGGGCGCGGAGGAAAAACTGTTTTTT.

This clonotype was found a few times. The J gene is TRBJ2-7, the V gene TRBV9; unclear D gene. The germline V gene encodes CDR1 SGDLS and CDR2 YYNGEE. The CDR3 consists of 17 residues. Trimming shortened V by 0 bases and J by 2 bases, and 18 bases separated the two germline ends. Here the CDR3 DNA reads TGTGCCAGCAGCGTAGTAGGCTCGGCCAGTTCGGCCTACGAGCAGTACTTC. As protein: CASSVVGSASSAYEQYF.

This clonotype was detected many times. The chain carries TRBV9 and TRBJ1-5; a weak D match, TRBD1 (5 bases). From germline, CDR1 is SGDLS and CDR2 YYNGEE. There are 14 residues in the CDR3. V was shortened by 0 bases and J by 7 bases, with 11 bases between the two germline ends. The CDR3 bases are TGTGCCAGCAGCGTAGGACAGTTCGACCAGCCCCAGCATTTT. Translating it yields CASSVGQFDQPQHF.

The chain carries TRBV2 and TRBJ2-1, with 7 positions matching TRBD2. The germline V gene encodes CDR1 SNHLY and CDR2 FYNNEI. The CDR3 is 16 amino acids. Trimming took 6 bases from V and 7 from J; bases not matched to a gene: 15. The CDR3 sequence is CASRDPKRGVRNEQFF. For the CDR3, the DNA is TGTGCCAGCAGAGACCCTAAGCGGGGCGTGCGGAATGAGCAGTTCTTC.

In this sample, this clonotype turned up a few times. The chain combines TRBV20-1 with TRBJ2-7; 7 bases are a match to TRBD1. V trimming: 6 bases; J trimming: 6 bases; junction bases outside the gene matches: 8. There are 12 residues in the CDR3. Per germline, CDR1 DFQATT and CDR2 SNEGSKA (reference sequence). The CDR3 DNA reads TGCAGTGCCACGGGAAGGGGGCGCGAGCAGTACTTC. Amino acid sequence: CSATGRGREQYF.